The source of this TCR beta chain is a study of shared T cell receptors in the human thymus. Clones were sequenced by immunoSEQ multiplex PCR, and TCRdb holds only the in-frame ones, with some missing. The table has about 660,000 clones, approximately 88% seen once. The germline V gene has CDR1 MDHEN and CDR2 SYDVKM. This CDR3 has 15 amino acids. With 4 bases clipped from V and 1 base from J, the junction kept 4 bases outside the gene matches. The same data also contributed to another study, on human thymus T cells. In that study: It was healthy Finnish infants having corrective surgery for congenital heart defects who were the donors.

The material sequenced was thymocytes. This chain connects TRBV28 to TRBJ2-5, with TRBD1 identical over 9 bases. This sequence was found in a boy in the first two years of life with a congenital heart defect. The CDR3 region is CASSWGTGFQETQYF. Written as DNA, the CDR3 is TGTGCCAGCAGTTGGGGGACAGGGTTCCAAGAGACCCAGTACTTC.